These 26 T cell receptor beta chains were sequenced from one sample in a study of shared clonotypes between healthy human individuals. Produced via immunoSEQ multiplex PCR; TCRdb's table is partial and in-frame only. The sample yields over a million clones, more than 95% seen once. The source material was naive CD4+ T cells sorted from blood. This sample's subset: CD45RA+ positively selected. These receptors all stem from a man aged 30 to 45 in good health.

In DNA form, the CDR3 reads TGTGCCAGCAGCTACGGGGAGGGGGCTCGGTACGAGCAGTACTTC. Translated: CASSYGEGARYEQYF. V and J are TRBV5-8 and TRBJ2-7; D might be TRBD1 or TRBD2, each matching 7 bases. Trimming left V 3 bases short and J 4 bases short, with 17 bases between. The V gene's germline CDR1 is SGHTS and CDR2 YDEGEE. This CDR3 region has 15 residues.

V usage is TRBV6-5 and J usage is TRBJ1-1, with D uncertain. CDR1 is MNHEY and CDR2 is SVGAGI in the germline V gene. V shed 4 bases and J shed 0 bases, with 12 bases lying between them. This CDR3 is 15 amino acids long. CDR3 amino acids: CASSSSDKLNTEAFF. The DNA of the CDR3 is TGTGCCAGCAGTTCCAGCGACAAGCTGAACACTGAAGCTTTCTTT.

The chain uses TRBV5-1 and TRBJ2-2; possibly TRBD2 for D (6 bases). Germline values: CDR1 SGHRS, CDR2 YFSETQ. CDR3 length: 15 residues. The V end lost 6 bases, the J end lost 2 bases, and 14 bases lay between the germline ends. The CDR3 loop reads CASTTGLPNTGELFF. The CDR3 bases are TGCGCCAGCACTACAGGACTACCCAACACCGGGGAGCTGTTTTTT.

J is TRBJ2-5 and V is TRBV28; 8 nucleotides align to TRBD2. This CDR3 is 13 amino acids long. J lost 7 bases, V lost 1 base, and 2 bases had no gene match. The germline CDR1 and CDR2 sequences are MDHEN and SYDVKM. The CDR3 DNA follows: TGTGCCAGCAGTTTATCTCGGGGGGGGACCCAGTACTTC. Translation: CASSLSRGGTQYF.

This sequence joins TRBV5-4 and TRBJ2-1; TRBD2 is a possible D gene (6 bases). Germline values: CDR1 SGHNT, CDR2 YYREEE (reference sequence). V shed 0 bases and J shed 5 bases, with 12 bases lying between them. The CDR3 is 15 residues long. The CDR3 DNA is TGTGCCAGCAGCTTGGTTGTTAGCGGTGACAATGAGCAGTTCTTC. It yields the protein CASSLVVSGDNEQFF.

The genes are TRBV28 and TRBJ1-4, with a possible D match to TRBD1 (5 bases). This CDR3 is 19 amino acids long. Germline V lookup: CDR1 MDHEN, CDR2 SYDVKM. V gave up 3 bases and J gave up 8 bases, with 28 bases separating them. The DNA for the CDR3 is TGTGCCAGCAGTTTCTCCTGGAGGCTCCAGGGAGGAAGAGCCGAAAAACTGTTTTTT. Translated: CASSFSWRLQGGRAEKLFF. The full variable domain, with the rest looked up from reference TRBV28 and TRBJ1-4, is DVKVTQSSRYLVKRTGEKVFLECVQDMDHENMFWYRQDPGLGLRLIYFSYDVKMKEKGDIPEGYSVSREKKERFSLILESASTNQTSMYLCASSFSWRLQGGRAEKLFFGSGTQLSVL.

The gene calls are TRBV29-1 and TRBJ1-4; the D gene is possibly TRBD1 (5 bases). Germline values: CDR1 SQVTM, CDR2 ANQGSEA. V was cut by 3 bases and J by 8 bases, with 13 bases left in between. The CDR3 is made up of 13 amino acids. The CDR3 region is CSVEGQEGEKLFF. The CDR3 DNA reads TGCAGCGTTGAGGGCCAGGAGGGGGAAAAACTGTTTTTT.

This rearrangement joins TRBV7-6 to TRBJ2-5; D is perhaps TRBD2 (6 bases). The germline gives CDR1 SGHVS, CDR2 FNYEAQ. The CDR3 runs to 14 residues. V lost 6 bases to trimming and J lost 7 bases, with 18 bases between them. The CDR3, as DNA: TGTGCCAGCAGGGAGGGCTCACCCGAGGGGACCCAGTACTTC. It translates to CASREGSPEGTQYF.

V is TRBV20-1 and J is TRBJ1-1; D is uncertain. Trimming took off 6 bases at V and 5 bases at J, with 10 bases between the two ends. The CDR3 is 11 residues long. Looked up from germline, CDR1 is DFQATT and CDR2 is SNEGSKA (reference sequence). The CDR3 nucleotides are TGCAGTGCGACGAGAGTGACTGAAGCTTTCTTT. Protein product: CSATRVTEAFF.

The V gene is TRBV5-1, the J gene TRBJ1-4; maybe TRBD1 (6 bases). The V gene lost 7 bases and the J gene lost 6 bases, with 19 bases spanning the gap. The CDR3 spans 15 residues. Germline V lookup: CDR1 SGHRS, CDR2 YFSETQ. The CDR3 nucleotides are TGCGCCAGCTCCGGGTCGGGGGGCGCGTATGAAAAACTGTTTTTT. It yields the protein CASSGSGGAYEKLFF.

This clone occurred once. This chain links TRBV11-2 with TRBJ2-7; a possible D gene is TRBD1 (6 bases). Germline values: CDR1 SGHAT, CDR2 FQNNGV. CDR3 length equals 16 residues. Trimming took off 5 bases at V and 0 bases at J, with 17 bases between the two ends. CDR3 coding DNA: TGTGCCAGCAGCCGCCCCCGGGACATCGGCTCCTACGAGCAGTACTTC. Translation gives CASSRPRDIGSYEQYF.

This sequence joins TRBV30 and TRBJ2-4, with D possibly being TRBD1 (7 bases). V lost 1 base and J lost 9, with 16 bases in between. Germline V CDR1 and CDR2: GTSNPN, SVGIG (reference sequence). The CDR3 spans 14 residues. CDR3 region: CAWSAQGLGGIQYF. DNA for the CDR3: TGTGCCTGGAGTGCACAGGGGCTGGGGGGCATTCAGTACTTC.

This chain connects TRBV28 to TRBJ2-7; TRBD2 is a possible D gene (7 bases). The ends were cut back, 7 bases at V and 4 bases at J, with 17 bases in the middle. The germline gives CDR1 MDHEN, CDR2 SYDVKM. The CDR3 totals 14 residues. CDR3 bases: TGTGCCAGCATCAAAGAGGGGGGGGATTACGAGCAGTACTTC. Residues: CASIKEGGDYEQYF.

The genes are TRBV5-4 and TRBJ2-3; D is unresolved. Germline V gene lookup returns CDR1 SGHNT and CDR2 YYREEE (reference sequence). The CDR3 spans 13 residues. Trimming stripped 0 bases from V and 6 bases from J, with 8 bases between. The CDR3 loop is CASSLGLSDTQYF. The DNA of the CDR3 is TGTGCCAGCAGCTTGGGGCTTTCGGATACGCAGTATTTT.

This chain links TRBV5-4 with TRBJ2-5; D is unresolved. V dropped 3 bases and J dropped 4 bases, with 13 bases sitting between them. CDR1 is SGHNT and CDR2 is YYREEE in the germline V gene (reference sequence). The CDR3 runs to 14 residues. This chain's CDR3 is CASSSPTQRETQYF. The CDR3 bases are TGTGCCAGCAGCTCACCCACCCAACGAGAGACCCAGTACTTC.

The chain uses TRBV6-1 and TRBJ1-5; 7 nucleotides align to TRBD1. The V and J ends lost 3 bases and 9 bases, in that order; junction bases with no gene match: 11. This CDR3 has 15 amino acids. Germline CDR1 and CDR2: MNHNS and SASEGT. Here the CDR3 DNA reads TGTGCCAGCAGTGAGACAGGGCAGTTTCTGGGGCCCCAGCATTTT. Its protein is CASSETGQFLGPQHF.

The rearrangement joins TRBV10-3 to TRBJ2-3; D is unclear. V lost 10 bases and J lost 2, with 13 bases in between. This CDR3 region has 13 residues. CDR1 is ENHRY and CDR2 is SYGVKD in the germline V gene. The CDR3 region is CATMIFNTDTQYF. CDR3 bases: TGTGCCACCATGATATTTAACACAGATACGCAGTATTTT.

The chain recombines TRBV19 with TRBJ2-3; perhaps TRBD2 as D (6 bases). The CDR3 covers 13 residues. V was clipped by 4 bases and J by 4 bases, with 9 bases between them. From germline, CDR1 is LNHDA and CDR2 SQIVND (reference sequence). The CDR3 reads CASSTRESDTQYF. As DNA, the CDR3 is TGTGCCAGTAGTACCCGGGAGTCAGATACGCAGTATTTT.

The V call is TRBV2, the J call TRBJ2-1; 8 bases line up with TRBD2. The CDR3 is made up of 15 amino acids. V was clipped by 1 base and J by 3 bases; unmatched bases: 2. CDR1 and CDR2 (germline): SNHLY, FYNNEI. In DNA, the CDR3 is TGTGCCAGCAGTGAAGACGGGAGGGTCTACAATGAGCAGTTCTTC. Its translation: CASSEDGRVYNEQFF. The variable domain in full, with the rest retrieved from reference TRBV2 and TRBJ2-1, is EPEVTQTPSHQVTQMGQEVILRCVPISNHLYFYWYRQILGQKVEFLVSFYNNEISEKSEIFDDQFSVERPDGSNFTLKIRSTKLEDSAMYFCASSEDGRVYNEQFFGPGTRLTVL.

Concerning this clone itself: Within the sample, other DNA sequences also encode this same CDR3. V gene TRBV9 combines with J gene TRBJ1-5; 8 positions match TRBD1. This CDR3 is 14 amino acids long. The germline CDR1 and CDR2 sequences are SGDLS and YYNGEE. The junction had 1 base not matched to a gene; V was cut back by 3 bases and J by 2 bases. CDR3 residues: CASSATGGNQPQHF. For the CDR3, the DNA is TGTGCCAGCAGCGCGACAGGGGGCAATCAGCCCCAGCATTTT.

The chain has TRBV2 and TRBJ1-2; the D is unclear. CDR3 length: 12 residues. CDR1 is SNHLY and CDR2 is FYNNEI in the germline V gene. V was pared by 6 bases and J by 2 bases, with 7 bases between. The chain's CDR3 is CASSAPNYGYTF. CDR3 sequence (DNA): TGTGCCAGCAGCGCCCCCAACTATGGCTACACCTTC.

The chain uses TRBV25-1 and TRBJ2-2; possible D gene TRBD1, 6 bases. Looked up from germline, CDR1 is MGHDK and CDR2 is SYGVNS. The germline V and J ends were trimmed by 1 base and 6 bases, with 9 bases remaining between them. The CDR3 consists of 14 residues. The CDR3 spells CASSEFGGPGELFF. The CDR3, as DNA: TGTGCCAGCAGTGAATTTGGGGGCCCCGGGGAGCTGTTTTTT.

The gene calls are TRBV5-8 and TRBJ1-3; D is uncertain. Between the trimmed V and J ends, which lost 0 bases and 1 base, there was a span of 8 bases. The CDR3 is 15 residues long. The germline gives CDR1 SGHTS, CDR2 YDEGEE. This CDR3 is CASSLALISGNTIYF. The DNA for the CDR3 is TGTGCCAGCAGCTTGGCCCTTATTTCTGGAAACACCATATATTTT.

The J gene is TRBJ2-2, the V gene TRBV5-1, with no clear D. The germline V gene encodes CDR1 SGHRS and CDR2 YFSETQ. The CDR3 consists of 14 residues. The V end was cut by 2 bases, the J end by 4 bases, with 9 bases between. CDR3 amino acids: CASSFFTATGELFF. The CDR3 nucleotides are TGCGCCAGCAGCTTTTTTACGGCCACCGGGGAGCTGTTTTTT.

CDR3 sequence reads: CASSLTSGGSYEQYF. The DNA for the CDR3 is TGCGCCAGCAGTTTGACTAGCGGGGGTTCCTACGAGCAGTACTTC. V is TRBV10-2 and J is TRBJ2-7; 12 bases are shared with TRBD2. Germline CDR1 is WSHSY and CDR2 is SAAADI. The CDR3 is 15 residues long. The junction had 3 bases not matched to a gene; V was cut back by 5 bases and J by 1 base.

The chain couples TRBV13 to TRBJ1-2; no firm D call. V lost 6 bases and J lost 7, with 15 bases in between. Germline CDR1 reads PRHDT; CDR2 reads FYEKMQ (reference sequence). CDR3 length: 13 amino acids. This chain's CDR3 is CASSPRQIVGYTF. The DNA of the CDR3 is TGTGCCAGCAGTCCGCGGCAGATAGTTGGCTACACCTTC.